This T cell receptor beta chain was sequenced for a study of T cell responses to AZD1222 COVID-19 vaccine. Study conclusions and caveats: The number of AZD1222 recipients seropositive at baseline was only 6 or 7.

Clones were sequenced by immunoSEQ multiplex PCR, and TCRdb holds only the in-frame ones, with some missing. The repertoire includes about 140,000 clones, roughly 90% of them detected once, and around 3% sits in the top ten. CDR3 length equals 14 residues. Trimming cost V 6 bases and J 5 bases; bases outside gene matches: 5. Germline CDR1 reads SGHAT; CDR2 reads FQNNGV. To note about this clone: What it recognizes is unknown.

Material: peripheral blood, obtained on day 0 of AZD1222 vaccination. This sequence was found in an adult in good health. The J gene is TRBJ2-5, the V gene TRBV11-2, with 11 bases identical to TRBD2. CDR3 region: CASRASGGRETQYF. In DNA form, the CDR3 reads TGTGCCAGCAGAGCTAGCGGGGGGAGGGAGACCCAGTACTTC.